Listed below are T cell receptor beta chains from one sample, sequenced in a study of T cell repertoires in cytomegalovirus infection. TCRdb redid the calling of the reads with MiXCR, one entry per CDR3 protein. Here the sample spans 75,000 to 95,000 distinct CDR3 sequences, 45% to 55% being singletons. These receptors' targets are unknown. Specimen: CD8+ T cells from cultured PBMCs, collected from culture after CMV antigen stimulation. These receptors came from a human donor in good health (CMV status not recorded). Some clones in this sample may be carry-over from other donors' samples. Each CDR3 is given with its conserved first and last residue. D genes are given only for firm matches. Clone size appears in some rows only: once, few, many, or a class for an expanded clone.

clone size: .
V gene: TRBV3-1
J gene: TRBJ2-7
D gene: TRBD2
CDR3 DNA: TGTGCCAGCAGCCAAGAGGGAGGGCGGAGCTCCTACGAGCAGTACTTC
CDR3 protein: CASSQEGGRSSYEQYF

clone size: .
V gene: TRBV15
J gene: TRBJ2-6
D gene: .
CDR3 DNA: TGTGCCACCAGCAGATATTTCTCTGGGGCCAACGTCCTGACTTTC
CDR3 protein: CATSRYFSGANVLTF

clone size: .
V gene: TRBV29-1
J gene: TRBJ2-6
D gene: .
CDR3 DNA: TGCAGCGTTGAGGGAGAGAGGGCCAACGTCCTGACTTTC
CDR3 protein: CSVEGERANVLTF

clone size: .
V gene: TRBV7-8
J gene: TRBJ2-5
D gene: .
CDR3 DNA: TGTGCCAGCAGCTTAGAACCAGAAAAGACCCAGTACTTC
CDR3 protein: CASSLEPEKTQYF

clone size: few
V gene: TRBV4-1
J gene: TRBJ1-2
D gene: TRBD1
CDR3 DNA: TGCGCCAGCAGCCAAGGGCCCGACAGGGTTACCTATGGCTACACCTTC
CDR3 protein: CASSQGPDRVTYGYTF

clone size: .
V gene: TRBV2
J gene: TRBJ2-3
D gene: .
CDR3 DNA: TGTGCCAGCAGTGATATACTGAGAGCAGATACGCAGTATTTT
CDR3 protein: CASSDILRADTQYF

clone size: few
V gene: TRBV7-9
J gene: TRBJ2-1
D gene: .
CDR3 DNA: TGTGCCAGCAGCTCTCCCACAGTCGAAGGTTACAATGAGCAGTTCTTC
CDR3 protein: CASSSPTVEGYNEQFF

clone size: .
V gene: TRBV7-6
J gene: TRBJ2-7
D gene: .
CDR3 DNA: TGTGCCAGCAGCTTATTTCGGACCTCTTATGGAAATTTTTACGAGCAGTACTTC
CDR3 protein: CASSLFRTSYGNFYEQYF

clone size: .
V gene: TRBV28
J gene: TRBJ1-3
D gene: .
CDR3 DNA: TGTGCCAGCAGTTTTCTGGGGCGCCGATTTCCAGGGAACACCATATATTTT
CDR3 protein: CASSFLGRRFPGNTIYF

clone size: .
V gene: TRBV7-9
J gene: TRBJ2-7
D gene: .
CDR3 DNA: TGTGCCAGCAGCTACGGTGGCAGGGATAACGAGCAGTACTTC
CDR3 protein: CASSYGGRDNEQYF

clone size: .
V gene: TRBV7-2
J gene: TRBJ2-3
D gene: TRBD2
CDR3 DNA: TGTGCCAGCAGCTCCCGGACTAGCGGGGGGGCCTTGTTGACAGATACGCAGTATTTT
CDR3 protein: CASSSRTSGGALLTDTQYF

clone size: .
V gene: TRBV7-3
J gene: TRBJ1-2
D gene: .
CDR3 DNA: TGTGCCAGCAGCTTAACTGGGGCAGGGGATGGCCACACCTTC
CDR3 protein: CASSLTGAGDGHTF

clone size: .
V gene: TRBV7-1
J gene: TRBJ2-3
D gene: .
CDR3 DNA: TGTGCCAGCAGCCCCGAGGGGTACGGCAGCACAGATACGCAGTATTTT
CDR3 protein: CASSPEGYGSTDTQYF

clone size: .
V gene: TRBV7-9
J gene: TRBJ1-2
D gene: .
CDR3 DNA: TGTGCCAGCAGCTTAGAGGGCGGGCAGGAAGACTACACCTTC
CDR3 protein: CASSLEGGQEDYTF

clone size: .
V gene: TRBV12-3/TRBV12-4
J gene: TRBJ2-7
D gene: .
CDR3 DNA: TGTGCCAGCAGTTCCAGCCACGAGCAGTACTTC
CDR3 protein: CASSSSHEQYF

clone size: .
V gene: TRBV12-5
J gene: TRBJ2-3
D gene: .
CDR3 DNA: TGTGCTAGTGTCCGGGGGACCTCTAGCACAGATACGCAGTATTTT
CDR3 protein: CASVRGTSSTDTQYF

clone size: .
V gene: TRBV29-1
J gene: TRBJ1-2
D gene: TRBD1
CDR3 DNA: TGCAGCGTAGCGGGGCTTCGGGACAGGGAGGGCTATGGCTACACCTTC
CDR3 protein: CSVAGLRDREGYGYTF

clone size: .
V gene: TRBV7-8
J gene: TRBJ1-5
D gene: .
CDR3 DNA: TGTGCCAGCAGCCCCAGTTATAGCAATCAGCCCCAGCATTTT
CDR3 protein: CASSPSYSNQPQHF

clone size: few
V gene: TRBV12-3/TRBV12-4
J gene: TRBJ2-7
D gene: .
CDR3 DNA: TGTGCCAGCAGTTTATGGGGCCATCCCTACGAGCAGTACTTC
CDR3 protein: CASSLWGHPYEQYF

clone size: .
V gene: TRBV12-5
J gene: TRBJ2-5
D gene: .
CDR3 DNA: TGTGCTAGTGGTTTGGTAGGAGGGGGCGCGGGCCAAGAGACCCAGTACTTC
CDR3 protein: CASGLVGGGAGQETQYF

clone size: .
V gene: TRBV7-9
J gene: TRBJ1-2
D gene: .
CDR3 DNA: TGTGCCAGTGGAGAGGCCGCAATCTATGGCTACACCTTC
CDR3 protein: CASGEAAIYGYTF

clone size: .
V gene: TRBV7-6
J gene: TRBJ2-1
D gene: TRBD2
CDR3 DNA: TGTGCCAGCAGCACCCCGACTAGCTCGAGCTCCTACAATGAGCAGTTCTTC
CDR3 protein: CASSTPTSSSSYNEQFF

clone size: .
V gene: TRBV27
J gene: TRBJ2-7
D gene: .
CDR3 DNA: TGTGCCAGCAGGGACGTGCAGAGGCCACCCTACGAGCAGTACTTC
CDR3 protein: CASRDVQRPPYEQYF

clone size: .
V gene: TRBV6-1
J gene: TRBJ2-7
D gene: .
CDR3 DNA: TGTGCCAGCAGTGGCGGGATTACCTACGAGCAGTACTTC
CDR3 protein: CASSGGITYEQYF